The sequence of this T cell receptor (beta chain) was determined in a study of blood T cell repertoires in COVID-19. In the study overall: Samples representing acute and convalescent COVID-19 were sourced from the United States, Italy and Spain. The cDNA or gDNA used as material had been derived from T cells, B-cell-depleted T cells, or PBMCs.

Per the authors' pipeline: The assay estimated nucleated cells by amplifying reference gene primers. Using immunoSEQ multiplex PCR, the repertoire was profiled, and TCRdb retains in-frame clones only, with some absent. For V, J and clone size, that table is used; D and trimming come from the DNA. This sample has approximately 130,000 clones, with over 65% found just once. Germline lookup yields CDR1 MDHEN and CDR2 SYDVKM. This CDR3 region has 13 residues. J lost 4 bases, V lost 7 bases, and 5 bases had no gene match. Sequenced material: peripheral blood. The chain employs TRBV28 and TRBJ2-5; 8 positions agree with TRBD1. This TCR was recovered from a man aged 55 to 70 with acute or convalescent COVID-19. The CDR3 here is CASTNRGTETQYF. The CDR3 DNA follows: TGTGCCAGCACGAACAGGGGGACAGAGACCCAGTACTTC.